This T cell receptor (beta chain) was recorded in a study of CD8 T cells in ankylosing spondylitis (dated by TCRdb to 2015 to 2018). Regarding the complete study: T cell receptor beta repertoires were profiled in healthy donors and ankylosing spondylitis patients so that disease-linked TCR variants could be found. The full study cohort was made up of about two dozen ankylosing spondylitis patients and more than 90 healthy donors. Peripheral blood was sampled, and synovial fluid was also collected from ankylosing spondylitis patients. Points the paper makes about the study in general: The disease-linked clones were reported as significantly enriched in matched synovial fluid samples from ankylosing spondylitis patients. Blood from ankylosing spondylitis patients appeared to be characterized by a TCR beta motif composed of roughly 8 highly homologous amino acid variants. Some motif variants were previously reported in synovial fluid and blood of reactive arthritis patients, suggesting common disease-initiation mechanisms. A CD8+ phenotype was shown by the disease-linked clones, which were found at relatively low frequencies in peripheral blood.

The sample was run on an Illumina HiSeq 2500. Quantitative 5'-RACE with molecular barcodes was the method used to prepare the TCR beta libraries. In the authors' own workflow: A new computational method, built on a probabilistic model of VDJ rearrangement, was used to identify disease-linked TCR variants. Starting from the raw public reads, TCRdb applied fastp trimming at Q25, assembled clones with MiXCR and retained in-frame beta chains. A single entry per CDR3 protein holds the most common genes and DNA from its merged rows. These V and J calls are TCRdb output, not the study's own analysis. A total of about 220,000 distinct CDR3 sequences appear in this sample, over 9.5% of them only once. Of the sample, under 25% is held by the ten largest clones. Taken from the germline V gene (reference sequence), the CDR1 and CDR2 loops are DFQATT and SNEGSKA. The CDR3 numbers 13 residues from cysteine through phenylalanine. Only CDR3 DNA is held: 39 bases, read in frame from base 1. Trimming takes 5 bases from V and 4 bases from J, and the germline ends sit 12 bases apart.

This clonotype was seen many times. Its antigen has not been determined. Qualities for individual bases were not recorded, and no much larger clone is one base off. The sequence links TRBV20-1 to TRBJ2-1, with the D segment possibly TRBD1 or TRBD2, each aligning over 5 bases. The sequenced sample was blood, either unsorted or a sorted T cell fraction (not recorded which). This receptor was obtained from a male donor with ankylosing spondylitis or in good health (not recorded which). In nucleotides, the sequence is TGCAGTGCTCTTCGGGACCGGTACAATGAGCAGTTCTTC. Its translation is CSALRDRYNEQFF.